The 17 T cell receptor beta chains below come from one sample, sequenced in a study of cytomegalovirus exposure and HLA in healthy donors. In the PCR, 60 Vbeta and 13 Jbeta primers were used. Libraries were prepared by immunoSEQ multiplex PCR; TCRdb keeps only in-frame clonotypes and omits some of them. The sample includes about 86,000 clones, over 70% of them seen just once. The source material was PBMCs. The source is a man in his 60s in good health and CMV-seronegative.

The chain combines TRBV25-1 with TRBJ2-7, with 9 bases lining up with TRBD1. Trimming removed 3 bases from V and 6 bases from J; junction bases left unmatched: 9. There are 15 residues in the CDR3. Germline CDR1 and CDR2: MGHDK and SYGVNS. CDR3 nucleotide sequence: TGTGCCAGCAGTGAGGACGGGACAGGGTTGACCGAGCAGTACTTC. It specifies CASSEDGTGLTEQYF.

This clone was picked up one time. For the CDR3, the DNA is TGCAGCGTTGAGGTGGCGGGCTCTAACTATGGCTACACCTTC. This sequence encodes CSVEVAGSNYGYTF. The chain uses TRBV29-1 and TRBJ1-2; no definite D call. Germline values: CDR1 SQVTM, CDR2 ANQGSEA. Trimming removed 3 bases from V and 0 bases from J, with 11 bases in between. The CDR3 covers 14 residues.

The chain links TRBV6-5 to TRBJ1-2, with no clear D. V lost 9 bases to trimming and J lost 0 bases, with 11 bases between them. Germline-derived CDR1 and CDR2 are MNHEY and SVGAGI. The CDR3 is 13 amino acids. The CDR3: CASGPRANYGYTF. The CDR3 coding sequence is TGTGCCAGTGGGCCCAGAGCTAACTATGGCTACACCTTC.

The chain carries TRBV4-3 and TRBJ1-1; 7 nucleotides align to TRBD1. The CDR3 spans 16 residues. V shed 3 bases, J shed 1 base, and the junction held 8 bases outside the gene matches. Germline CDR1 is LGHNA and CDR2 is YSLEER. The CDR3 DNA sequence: TGCGCCAGCAGCCAGGTAGGGGGCCGGGGGAACACTGAAGCTTTCTTT. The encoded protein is CASSQVGGRGNTEAFF.

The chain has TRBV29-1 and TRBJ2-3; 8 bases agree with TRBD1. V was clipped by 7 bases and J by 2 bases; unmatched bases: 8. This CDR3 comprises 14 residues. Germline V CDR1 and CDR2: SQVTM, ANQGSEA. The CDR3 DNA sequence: TGCAGCGGTGGGACAGGTCCTACCACAGATACGCAGTATTTT. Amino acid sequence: CSGGTGPTTDTQYF.

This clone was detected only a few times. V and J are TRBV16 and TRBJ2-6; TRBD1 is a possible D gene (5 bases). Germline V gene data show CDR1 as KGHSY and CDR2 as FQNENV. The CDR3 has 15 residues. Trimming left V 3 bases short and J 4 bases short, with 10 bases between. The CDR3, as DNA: TGTGCCAGCAGCCAGGGGCAGTCCGGGGCCAACGTCCTGACTTTC. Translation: CASSQGQSGANVLTF.

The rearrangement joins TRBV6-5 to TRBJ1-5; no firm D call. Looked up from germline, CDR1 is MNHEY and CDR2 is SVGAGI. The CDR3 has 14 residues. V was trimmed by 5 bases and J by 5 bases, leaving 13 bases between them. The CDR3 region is CASSQTNLDQPQHF. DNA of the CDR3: TGTGCCAGCAGTCAAACCAATCTAGATCAGCCCCAGCATTTT.

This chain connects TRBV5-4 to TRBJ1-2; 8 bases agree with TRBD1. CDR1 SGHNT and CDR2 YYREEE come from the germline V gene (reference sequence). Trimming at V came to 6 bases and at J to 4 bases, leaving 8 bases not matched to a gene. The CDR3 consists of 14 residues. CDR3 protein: CASIEDREAYGYTF. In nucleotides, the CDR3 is TGTGCCAGCATCGAGGACAGGGAGGCCTATGGCTACACCTTC.

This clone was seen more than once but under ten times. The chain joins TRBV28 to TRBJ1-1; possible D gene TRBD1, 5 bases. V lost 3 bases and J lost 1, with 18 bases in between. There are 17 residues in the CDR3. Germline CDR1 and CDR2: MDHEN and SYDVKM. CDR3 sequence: CASSLPHPGQRNTEAFF. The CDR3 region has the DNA TGTGCCAGCAGTTTGCCGCACCCCGGACAACGGAACACTGAAGCTTTCTTT.

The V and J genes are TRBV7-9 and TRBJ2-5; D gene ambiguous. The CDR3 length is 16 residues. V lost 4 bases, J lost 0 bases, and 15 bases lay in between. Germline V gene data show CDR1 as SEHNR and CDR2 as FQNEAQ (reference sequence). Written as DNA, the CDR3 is TGTGCCAGCAGCTATAGCCGACTCTCGTACCAAGAGACCCAGTACTTC. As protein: CASSYSRLSYQETQYF.

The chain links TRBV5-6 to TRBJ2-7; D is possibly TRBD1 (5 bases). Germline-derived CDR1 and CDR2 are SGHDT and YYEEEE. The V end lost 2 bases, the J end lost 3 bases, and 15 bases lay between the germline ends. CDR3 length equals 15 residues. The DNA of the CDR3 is TGTGCCAGCAGCTTTCAGGGCCCTGGGAACTACGAGCAGTACTTC. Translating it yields CASSFQGPGNYEQYF. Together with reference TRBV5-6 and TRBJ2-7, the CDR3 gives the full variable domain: DAGVTQSPTHLIKTRGQQVTLRCSPKSGHDTVSWYQQALGQGPQFIFQYYEEEERQRGNFPDRFSGHQFPNYSSELNVNALLLGDSALYLCASSFQGPGNYEQYFGPGTRLTVT.

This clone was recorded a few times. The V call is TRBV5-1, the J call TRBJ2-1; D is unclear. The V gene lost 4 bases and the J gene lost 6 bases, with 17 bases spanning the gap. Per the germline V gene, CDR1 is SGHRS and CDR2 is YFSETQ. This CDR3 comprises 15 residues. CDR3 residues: CASSPALRRSNEQFF. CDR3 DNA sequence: TGCGCCAGCAGCCCGGCGCTCAGAAGGAGCAATGAGCAGTTCTTC.

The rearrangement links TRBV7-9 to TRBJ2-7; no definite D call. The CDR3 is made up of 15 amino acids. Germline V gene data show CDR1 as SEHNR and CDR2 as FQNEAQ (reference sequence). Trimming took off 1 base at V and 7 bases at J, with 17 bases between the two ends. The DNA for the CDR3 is TGTGCCAGCAGCTTAGGGCAGATAGCTTTTGGGGAGCAGTACTTC. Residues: CASSLGQIAFGEQYF.

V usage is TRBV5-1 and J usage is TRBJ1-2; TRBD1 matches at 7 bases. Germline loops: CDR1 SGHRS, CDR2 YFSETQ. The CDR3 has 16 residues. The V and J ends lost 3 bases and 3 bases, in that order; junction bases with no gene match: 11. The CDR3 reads CASSSEMTGTHYGYTF. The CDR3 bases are TGCGCCAGCAGCTCCGAAATGACAGGGACCCACTATGGCTACACCTTC.

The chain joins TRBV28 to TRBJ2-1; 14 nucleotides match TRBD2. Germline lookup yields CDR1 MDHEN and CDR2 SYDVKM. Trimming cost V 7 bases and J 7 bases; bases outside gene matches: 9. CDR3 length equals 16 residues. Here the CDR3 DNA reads TGTGCCAGCACCACTGCCGGGACTAGCGGGAGAAATGAGCAGTTCTTC. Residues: CASTTAGTSGRNEQFF.

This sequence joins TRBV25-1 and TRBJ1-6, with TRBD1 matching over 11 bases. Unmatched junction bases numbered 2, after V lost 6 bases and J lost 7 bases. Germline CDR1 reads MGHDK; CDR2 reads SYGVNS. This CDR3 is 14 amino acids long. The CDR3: CASRGQGGNSPLHF. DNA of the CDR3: TGTGCCAGCAGGGGACAGGGGGGGAATTCACCCCTCCACTTT.

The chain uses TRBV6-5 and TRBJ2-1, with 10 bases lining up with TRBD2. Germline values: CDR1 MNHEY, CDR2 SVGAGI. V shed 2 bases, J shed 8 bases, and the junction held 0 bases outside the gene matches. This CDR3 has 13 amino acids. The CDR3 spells CASSYSGRDEQFF. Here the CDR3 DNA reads TGTGCCAGCAGTTACAGCGGGAGGGATGAGCAGTTCTTC.